Sequencing of this T cell receptor beta chain was carried out in a study of CD8 T cells in Susac syndrome. cDNA came from approximately 0.5 to 1 ug RNA primed by random hexamers. TCR beta CDR3 was amplified by immunoSEQ multiplex PCR. This amplification extended across 54 Vbeta and 13 Jbeta segments. TCRdb analysed the immunoSEQ multiplex PCR reads with MiXCR anew, one entry per CDR3 protein. The sample includes about 300,000 distinct CDR3 sequences, 85% of them seen just once. Treatment-naive patients with stable or active relapsing-remitting disease were the multiple sclerosis controls. Negative isolation yielded CD8+ and CD4+ T cells; FACS enriched TEMRA cells. Trimming took 4 bases from V and 1 from J, leaving 11 bases between them. The germline CDR1 and CDR2 sequences are LGHDT and YNNKEL (reference sequence). The CDR3 extends over 16 amino acids.

Sequencing input: CD8+ T cells from PBMCs. The chain recombines TRBV3-1 with TRBJ1-6, with D maybe TRBD1 (5 bases). The receptor was derived from a human donor with multiple sclerosis. The CDR3 DNA reads TGTGCCAGCAGCCTCGTGGACACTTCCTATAATTCACCCCTCCACTTT. Encoded protein: CASSLVDTSYNSPLHF.